This T cell receptor beta chain was sequenced during a study of blood T cell repertoires in COVID-19. In the study overall: Whether acute or convalescent, the COVID-19 samples came from the United States, Italy and Spain.

Produced via immunoSEQ multiplex PCR; TCRdb's table is partial and in-frame only. Of some 110,000 clones in the sample, about 91% were seen once. V shed 6 bases and J 2 bases; nucleotides not matched to a gene: 4. From germline, CDR1 is SEHNR and CDR2 FQNEAQ (reference sequence). The CDR3 is 14 amino acids. This receptor was taken from a human donor in a cohort sampled during active COVID-19. Sequenced material: peripheral blood. The rearrangement uses TRBV7-9 and TRBJ2-1; 7 nucleotides align to TRBD1. This CDR3 is CASSPGTAYNEQFF. CDR3 DNA: TGTGCCAGCAGTCCCGGGACAGCCTACAATGAGCAGTTCTTC.